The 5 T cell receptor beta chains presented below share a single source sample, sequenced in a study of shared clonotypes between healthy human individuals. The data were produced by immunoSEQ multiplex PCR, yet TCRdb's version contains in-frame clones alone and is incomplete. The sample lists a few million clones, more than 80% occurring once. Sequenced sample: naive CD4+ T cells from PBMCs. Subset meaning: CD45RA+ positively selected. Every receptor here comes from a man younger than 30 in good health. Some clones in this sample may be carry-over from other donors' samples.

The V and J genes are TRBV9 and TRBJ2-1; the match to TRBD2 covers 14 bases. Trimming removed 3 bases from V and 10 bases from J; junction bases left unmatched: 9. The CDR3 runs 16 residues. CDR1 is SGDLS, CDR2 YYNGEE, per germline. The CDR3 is CASSARLAGGLREQFF. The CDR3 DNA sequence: TGTGCCAGCAGCGCCCGACTAGCGGGAGGGCTGAGGGAGCAGTTCTTC.

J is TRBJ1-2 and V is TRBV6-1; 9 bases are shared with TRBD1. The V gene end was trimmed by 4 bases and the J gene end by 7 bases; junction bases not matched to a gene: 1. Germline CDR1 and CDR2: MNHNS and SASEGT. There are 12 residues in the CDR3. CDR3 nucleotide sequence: TGTGCCAGCAGTGTGGACAGGGGTGGCTACACCTTC. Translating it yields CASSVDRGGYTF.

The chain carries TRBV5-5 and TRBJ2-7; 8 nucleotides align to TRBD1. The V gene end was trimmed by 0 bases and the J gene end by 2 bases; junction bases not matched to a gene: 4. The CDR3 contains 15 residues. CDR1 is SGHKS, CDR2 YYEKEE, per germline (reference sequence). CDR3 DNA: TGTGCCAGCAGCTTGGACAGGGGGGACCCCTACGAGCAGTACTTC. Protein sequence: CASSLDRGDPYEQYF. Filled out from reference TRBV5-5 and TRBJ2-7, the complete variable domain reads DAGVTQSPTHLIKTRGQQVTLRCSPISGHKSVSWYQQVLGQGPQFIFQYYEKEERGRGNFPDRFSARQFPNYSSELNVNALLLGDSALYLCASSLDRGDPYEQYFGPGTRLTVT.

CDR3 sequence reads: CASSLDVAYNEQFF. The CDR3 DNA is TGTGCCAGCAGCTTAGACGTAGCTTACAATGAGCAGTTCTTC. V and J are TRBV7-2 and TRBJ2-1; D gene unclear. V was trimmed by 1 base and J by 4 bases, leaving 8 bases between them. The CDR3 covers 14 residues. Germline V gives CDR1 SGHTA, CDR2 FQGNSA.

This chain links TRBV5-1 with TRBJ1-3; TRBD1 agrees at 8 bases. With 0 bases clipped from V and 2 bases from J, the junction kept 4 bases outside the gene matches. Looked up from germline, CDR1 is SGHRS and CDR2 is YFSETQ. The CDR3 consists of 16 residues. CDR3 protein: CASSLAGQGTGNTIYF. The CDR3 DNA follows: TGCGCCAGCAGCTTGGCAGGACAGGGCACTGGAAACACCATATATTTT.